The T cell receptor beta chain described here comes from a study of T cell repertoires in cytomegalovirus infection. Study at large: Recently identified HLA-C-restricted CMV epitopes were among the peptides used. Findings and limits, study-wide: HLA-C-restricted TCR beta clonotypes specific for CMV led the ex vivo response. Carriers of CMV plus the relevant HLA were identified by cumulative public TCR beta family frequency.

In the case of this clonotype: Its antigen is not identified.

Each CDR3 protein is one row after TCRdb ran MiXCR on the reads. Of approximately 24,000 distinct CDR3 sequences listed, approximately 24% are singletons. The germline V and J ends were trimmed by 1 base and 5 bases, with 14 bases remaining between them. Germline V gene data show CDR1 as SEHNR and CDR2 as FQNEAQ (reference sequence). The CDR3 length is 15 residues. The receptor was isolated from a human donor in good health (CMV status not recorded). Some clones in this sample may be carry-over from other donors' samples. The sample was CD8+ T cells from cultured PBMCs, taken from culture after CMV antigen stimulation. The chain uses TRBV7-9 and TRBJ1-1, with no clear D. CDR3 amino acids: CASSLDSPGGTEAFF. The DNA for the CDR3 is TGTGCCAGCAGCTTAGATTCCCCCGGCGGGACTGAAGCTTTCTTT.